The 5 T cell receptor beta chains in this list originate from one sample, sequenced in a study of blood T cell repertoires in COVID-19. Repertoires were generated with immunoSEQ multiplex PCR, while TCRdb's copy carries only in-frame clones and drops some. The repertoire includes 400,000 to 500,000 clones, about 88% of them detected once, and approximately 1.3% sits in the top ten. The specimen sequenced was PBMCs or T cells enriched from blood (not recorded which). All receptors derive from a woman aged 18-29 years who had been exposed to COVID-19.

The chain recombines TRBV6-5 with TRBJ2-2; 12 bases are a match to TRBD1. This CDR3 has 16 amino acids. In germline, CDR1 is MNHEY, CDR2 SVGAGI. V shed 0 bases and J 9 bases; nucleotides not matched to a gene: 5. In DNA form, the CDR3 reads TGTGCCAGCAGTTACTCGGGGACAGGGGGCAGAAGGGAGCTGTTTTTT. This encodes CASSYSGTGGRRELFF.

The chain couples TRBV28 to TRBJ1-2; D is perhaps TRBD1 (5 bases). CDR1 MDHEN and CDR2 SYDVKM come from the germline V gene. Trimming pared 8 bases from V and 8 bases from J, leaving 9 bases between. The CDR3 extends over 10 amino acids. The CDR3 region is CASARGGYTF. In DNA, the CDR3 is TGTGCCAGCGCCCGGGGGGGCTACACCTTC.

This clone occurred a few times. J is TRBJ2-7 and V is TRBV28, with 8 positions matching TRBD1. This CDR3 has 14 residues. V trimming: 6 bases; J trimming: 3 bases; junction bases outside the gene matches: 7. Germline V gene sequence: CDR1 MDHEN, CDR2 SYDVKM. The CDR3, as DNA: TGTGCCAGCAGCTCCGGGACAGGAGTCTACGAGCAGTACTTC. Translated, it gives CASSSGTGVYEQYF. Based on the CDR3 plus reference TRBV28 and TRBJ2-7, the full variable domain is DVKVTQSSRYLVKRTGEKVFLECVQDMDHENMFWYRQDPGLGLRLIYFSYDVKMKEKGDIPEGYSVSREKKERFSLILESASTNQTSMYLCASSSGTGVYEQYFGPGTRLTVT.

This chain links TRBV30 with TRBJ2-7; D is perhaps TRBD2 (6 bases). V dropped 8 bases and J dropped 3 bases, with 14 bases sitting between them. There are 12 residues in the CDR3. CDR1 GTSNPN and CDR2 SVGIG come from the germline V gene (reference sequence). CDR3 loop: CALRGRGYEQYF. CDR3 coding DNA: TGTGCCCTCCGAGGGCGGGGCTACGAGCAGTACTTC.

The chain combines TRBV6-5 with TRBJ1-2; D call uncertain. The V and J ends lost 10 bases and 0 bases respectively, with 9 bases between them. The CDR3 consists of 12 residues. Germline-derived CDR1 and CDR2 are MNHEY and SVGAGI. CDR3 amino acids: CATGKTNYGYTF. As DNA, the CDR3 is TGTGCCACGGGAAAAACTAACTATGGCTACACCTTC.